The clone carrying this T cell receptor beta chain has at least ten counts. TRB rearrangements were amplified by multiplex PCR with BIOMED2 TRB-A/B primers. In TCRdb, the multiplex PCR reads were re-called with MiXCR into one record per CDR3 protein. The repertoire holds around 1,000 distinct CDR3 sequences, with about 18% as singletons. The sample comes from a study of T and B cells in COVID-19 patients. The V and J ends lost 4 bases and 5 bases, in that order; junction bases with no gene match: 7. From germline, CDR1 is MNHNS and CDR2 SASEGT. The CDR3 contains 16 residues. TRB was amplified from about 250-500 ng of blood genomic DNA.

The sample comprised blood. The chain has TRBV6-1 and TRBJ2-3; 12 nucleotides match TRBD2. This clonotype was sampled from a human donor with active COVID-19. CDR3: CASSASGGAIEDTQYF. In nucleotides, the CDR3 is TGTGCCAGCAGTGCTAGCGGGGGGGCCATAGAAGATACGCAGTATTTT.